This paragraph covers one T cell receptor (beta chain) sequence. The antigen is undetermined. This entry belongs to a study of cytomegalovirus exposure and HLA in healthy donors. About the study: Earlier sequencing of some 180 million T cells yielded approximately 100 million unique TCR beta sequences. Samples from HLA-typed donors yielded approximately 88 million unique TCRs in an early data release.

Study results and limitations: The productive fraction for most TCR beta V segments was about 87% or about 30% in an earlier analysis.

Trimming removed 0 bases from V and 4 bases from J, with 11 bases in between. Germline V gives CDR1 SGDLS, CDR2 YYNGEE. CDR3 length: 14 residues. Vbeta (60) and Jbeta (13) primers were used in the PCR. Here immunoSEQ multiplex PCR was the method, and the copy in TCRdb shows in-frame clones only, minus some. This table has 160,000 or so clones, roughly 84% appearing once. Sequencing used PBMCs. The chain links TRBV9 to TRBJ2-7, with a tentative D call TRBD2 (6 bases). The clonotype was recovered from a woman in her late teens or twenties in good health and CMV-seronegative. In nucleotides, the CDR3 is TGTGCCAGCAGCGTAGGCCCTGGGAGGTACGAGCAGTACTTC. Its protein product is CASSVGPGRYEQYF.